These 2 T cell receptor beta chains were sequenced from one sample in a study of cytomegalovirus exposure and HLA in healthy donors (dated by TCRdb to the late 2010s). Library preparation was by the immunoSEQ multiplex PCR assay. The immuneACCESS repertoire file appears here via TCRdb, limited to in-frame rearrangements. These files lack a portion of the clones; in checked studies, under half of the deficit traces to unresolved V genes, and the cause of the others is not known. This sample has under 70,000 clones in its table, and around nine tenths of those were observed once. The ten largest clones represent around 1.8% of the sample. Sequencing was carried out using PBMCs. The source of these receptors is a woman younger than 35 in good health and CMV-seronegative.

V usage is TRBV19 and J usage is TRBJ2-5, with D possibly TRBD2 on 6 matching bases. Germline assignment: CDR1 LNHDA and CDR2 SQIVND (reference sequence). V was shortened by 5 bases and J by 5 bases, with 24 bases between the two germline ends. This CDR3 comprises 17 residues. The CDR3, as DNA: TGTGCCAGTAGTTCGCCATTTCGGGGGAGTAGATCGGAGACCCAGTACTTC. It encodes CASSSPFRGSRSETQYF.

The V gene is TRBV27, the J gene TRBJ2-7; D might be TRBD1 (6 bases). Germline CDR1 MNHEY, CDR2 SMNVEV (reference sequence). The CDR3 totals 14 residues. Trimming left V 2 bases short and J 0 bases short, with 8 bases between. CDR3 sequence reads: CASSLQGSSYEQYF. In DNA, the CDR3 is TGTGCCAGCAGTTTACAGGGGAGCTCCTACGAGCAGTACTTC.